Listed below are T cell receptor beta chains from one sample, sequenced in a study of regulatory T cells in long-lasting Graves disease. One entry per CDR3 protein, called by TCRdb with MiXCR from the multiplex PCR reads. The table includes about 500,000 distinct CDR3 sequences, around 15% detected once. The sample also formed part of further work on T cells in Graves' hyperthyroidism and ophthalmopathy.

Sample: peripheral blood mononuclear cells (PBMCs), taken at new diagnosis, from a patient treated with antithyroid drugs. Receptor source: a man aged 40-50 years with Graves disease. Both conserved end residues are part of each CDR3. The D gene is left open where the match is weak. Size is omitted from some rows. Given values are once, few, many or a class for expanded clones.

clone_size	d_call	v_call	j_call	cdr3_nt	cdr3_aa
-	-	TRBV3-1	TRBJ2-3	TGTGCCAGCAGCCAAGCTAAAGGGAGCACAGATATGCAGTATTTT	CASSQAKGSTDMQYF
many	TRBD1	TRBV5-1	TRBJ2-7	TGCGCCAGCAGGACGGACAGGGTCGACCACGAGCAGTACTTC	CASRTDRVDHEQYF
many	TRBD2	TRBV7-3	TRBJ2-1	TGTGCCAGCAGCTTGGGGGGGACTAGCGGGAGGGGTGAGCAGTTCTTC	CASSLGGTSGRGEQFF
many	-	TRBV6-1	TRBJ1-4	TGTGCCAGCAGTCGGTCGGGTAATGAAAAACTGTTTTTT	CASSRSGNEKLFF
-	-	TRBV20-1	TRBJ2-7	TGCAGTGCTAGCGAGACAGGACCCGAGCAGTACTTC	CSASETGPEQYF
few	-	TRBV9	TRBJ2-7	TGTGCCAGCAGCGTAGCTGGCTTCTCCTACGAGCAGTACTTC	CASSVAGFSYEQYF
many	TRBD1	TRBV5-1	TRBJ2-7	TGCGCCAGCAGCTTTTCGGGACAGCTCAAACTCGAGCAGTACTTC	CASSFSGQLKLEQYF
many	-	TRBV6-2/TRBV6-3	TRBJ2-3	TGTGCCAGCAGTTACTCGACCATCGGGGGAGATACGCAGTATTTT	CASSYSTIGGDTQYF
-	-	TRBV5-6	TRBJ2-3	TGTGCCAGCAGCCGGCGGGATACGCAGTATTTT	CASSRRDTQYF
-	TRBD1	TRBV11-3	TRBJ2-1	TGTGCCAGCAGCCCACCGACAGGGGTCGCGTACAATGAGCAGTTCTTC	CASSPPTGVAYNEQFF
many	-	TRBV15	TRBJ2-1	TGTGCCACCAGTCGAAGTCACAATGAGCAGTTCTTC	CATSRSHNEQFF
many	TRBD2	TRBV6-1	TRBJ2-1	TGTGCCAGCAGTGAACAGGCGGGAGGGAACAATGAGCAGTTCTTC	CASSEQAGGNNEQFF
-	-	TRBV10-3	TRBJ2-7	TGTGCCATCAGTGTACAGGACTACGAGCAGTACTTC	CAISVQDYEQYF
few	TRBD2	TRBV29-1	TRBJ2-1	TGCAGCGTTGGGGGGACTAGCGGGAGGGTCTACAATGAGCAGTTCTTC	CSVGGTSGRVYNEQFF
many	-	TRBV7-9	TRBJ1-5	TGTGCCAGCAGCCCTAATTCTGGGATCGGCAATCAGCCCCAGCATTTT	CASSPNSGIGNQPQHF
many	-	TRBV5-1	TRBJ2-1	TGCGCCAGCAGCCGGGGAGACCATGAGCAGTTCTTC	CASSRGDHEQFF
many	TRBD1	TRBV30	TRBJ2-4	TGTGCCTGGAGAACAGGGGGCATGGGTGCCAAAAACATTCAGTACTTC	CAWRTGGMGAKNIQYF
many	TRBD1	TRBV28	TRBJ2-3	TGTGCCAGCAGTTCCTCCGGGACAGGGACGGTCGGGACGCAGTATTTT	CASSSSGTGTVGTQYF
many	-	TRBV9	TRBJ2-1	TGTGCCAGCAGCGTAGGTCGGAGCCTGGTACCCAATGAGCAGTTCTTC	CASSVGRSLVPNEQFF
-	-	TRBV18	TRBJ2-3	TGTGCCAGCTCACCACCGGCTTATGAGGGAGTTGGCACAGATACGCAGTATTTT	CASSPPAYEGVGTDTQYF
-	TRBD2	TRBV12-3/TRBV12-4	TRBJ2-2	TGTGCCAGCAGCCAGAATAGCGGGAGGGCGAACACCGGGGAGCTGTTTTTT	CASSQNSGRANTGELFF
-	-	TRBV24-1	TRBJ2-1	TGTGCCACCAGTGTCTCAGCGGCCCCACACCAGTTCTTC	CATSVSAAPHQFF
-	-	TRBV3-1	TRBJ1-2	TGTGCCAGCAGCCAACAAACGACGGGTTTTTCCTATGGCTACACCTTC	CASSQQTTGFSYGYTF
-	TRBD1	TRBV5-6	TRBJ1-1	TGTGCCAGCAGCAAGGGACAGCTGAACACTGAAGCTTTCTTT	CASSKGQLNTEAFF
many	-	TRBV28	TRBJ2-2	TGTGCCAGCAGTTTATACGGGTTGGGTGGTACCGGGGAGCTGTTTTTT	CASSLYGLGGTGELFF
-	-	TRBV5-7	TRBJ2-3	TGTGCCAGCAGCTGGGGGGTAGACTACAACACAGATACGCAGTATTTT	CASSWGVDYNTDTQYF
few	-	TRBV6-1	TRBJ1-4	TGTGCCAGCATGCGATCCGGGGGGCCAAATGAAAAACTGTTTTTT	CASMRSGGPNEKLFF
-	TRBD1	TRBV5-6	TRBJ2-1	TGTGCCAGCAGCTTGTCCCCGGGACAGGGCTACAATGAGCAGTTCTTC	CASSLSPGQGYNEQFF
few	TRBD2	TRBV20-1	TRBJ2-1	TGCAGTGGATCGTCTATAGCGGGAATGAATGAGCAGTTCTTC	CSGSSIAGMNEQFF